These T cell receptor beta chains were read from a single sample in a study of blood T cells in healthy people across ages. TCRdb independently ran MiXCR on the 5' RACE reads; one entry per CDR3 protein. The sample has over 950,000 distinct CDR3 sequences, 51% seen once; the top ten hold about a fifth. The material sequenced was blood. The receptors here all came from a woman aged 60-75 years in good health. Both conserved end residues are part of each CDR3. D genes are given only for firm matches. Clone size, where shown, is once, few, many, or a class for clones that have expanded.

>TRBD1|.|TRBV6-6|TRBJ2-7
CASSPTGRREQYF
TGTGCCAGCAGCCCGACAGGGCGACGCGAGCAGTACTTC
>.|.|TRBV28|TRBJ2-7
CASTVQGTYEQYF
TGTGCCAGCACGGTACAGGGCACCTACGAGCAGTACTTC
>.|.|TRBV5-1|TRBJ2-3
CASSAGVSVTDTQYF
TGCGCCAGCAGCGCCGGGGTTAGCGTGACAGATACGCAGTATTTT
>TRBD2|.|TRBV5-1|TRBJ2-1
CASSLETGGPSEQFF
TGCGCCAGCAGCTTGGAGACGGGAGGGCCAAGTGAGCAGTTCTTC
>.|.|TRBV11-2|TRBJ2-3
CASSPTGGTTDTQYF
TGTGCCAGCAGCCCAACGGGCGGCACCACAGATACGCAGTATTTT
>.|few|TRBV7-2|TRBJ1-2
CASRVQTGLEYYGYTF
TGTGCCAGCAGGGTACAAACAGGACTTGAATACTATGGCTACACCTTC
>.|.|TRBV4-3|TRBJ2-3
CASSHRLALSTDTQYF
TGCGCCAGCAGCCACCGCCTAGCGTTGAGCACAGATACGCAGTATTTT
>.|.|TRBV10-3|TRBJ1-6
CAISALEGSSSLHF
TGTGCCATCAGTGCTTTGGAGGGCTCTAGCTCCCTCCACTTT
>TRBD2|few|TRBV20-1|TRBJ2-3
CSARDVAGEDTQYF
TGCAGTGCTAGAGATGTAGCGGGAGAAGATACGCAGTATTTT
>TRBD1|.|TRBV7-2|TRBJ2-1
CASSTDRGVNEQFF
TGTGCCAGCAGCACAGACAGGGGGGTCAATGAGCAGTTCTTC
>.|.|TRBV3-1|TRBJ1-4
CASSQVDGEKLFF
TGTGCCAGCAGCCAAGTGGACGGTGAAAAACTGTTTTTT
>.|.|TRBV20-1|TRBJ2-3
CSARPSVPDTQYF
TGCAGTGCTAGACCTAGTGTGCCAGATACGCAGTATTTT
>.|once|TRBV6-1|TRBJ2-7
CASRGVASYEQYF
TGTGCCAGCAGAGGGGTGGCGTCCTACGAGCAGTACTTC
>.|.|TRBV7-3|TRBJ2-5
CASRPDVGGTLETQYF
TGTGCCAGCAGGCCCGATGTGGGGGGAACACTGGAGACCCAGTACTTC
>.|.|TRBV27|TRBJ2-7
CASSYSTGTYSYEQYF
TGTGCCAGCAGTTACTCGACCGGGACGTATTCCTACGAGCAGTACTTC
>.|many|TRBV20-1|TRBJ1-5
CSARDSSSGNQPQHF
TGCAGTGCTAGAGATTCAAGCAGCGGCAATCAGCCCCAGCATTTT
>.|.|TRBV20-1|TRBJ2-7
CSARGRAYEQYF
TGCAGTGCTAGGGGCAGAGCCTACGAGCAGTACTTC
>.|.|TRBV20-1|TRBJ2-5
CSARDLQPLGEQYF
TGCAGTGCTAGAGATCTACAGCCCCTAGGGGAGCAGTACTTC
>TRBD2|.|TRBV28|TRBJ2-5
CASSTSGPLEQYF
TGTGCCAGTAGCACTAGCGGGCCTTTAGAGCAGTACTTC
>.|.|TRBV27|TRBJ2-3
CASSLDWATDTQYF
TGTGCCAGCAGTTTGGACTGGGCCACAGATACGCAGTATTTT
>.|many|TRBV2|TRBJ2-7
CASSYDREQYF
TGTGCCAGCAGTTACGATCGTGAGCAGTACTTC
>.|.|TRBV5-6|TRBJ2-7
CASSKLPLADHEQYF
TGTGCCAGCAGCAAGTTGCCACTAGCCGACCACGAGCAGTACTTC
>.|.|TRBV19|TRBJ1-2
CASSIDFSGGYTF
TGTGCCAGTAGTATAGATTTTTCTGGCGGCTACACCTTC
>TRBD2|.|TRBV20-1|TRBJ2-3
CSAETSGSSTDTQYF
TGCAGTGCTGAGACTAGCGGGAGTAGCACAGATACGCAGTATTTT
>.|.|TRBV6-5|TRBJ2-5
CASSYGRAAAKETQYF
TGTGCCAGCAGTTACGGAAGGGCAGCCGCAAAAGAGACCCAGTACTTC
>TRBD2|.|TRBV29-1|TRBJ2-5
CSVRLAGAETQYF
TGCAGCGTCCGGCTAGCGGGAGCGGAGACCCAGTACTTC
>.|.|TRBV12-3/TRBV12-4|TRBJ1-4
CASSPLRRPTNEKLFF
TGTGCCAGCAGCCCCTTAAGGAGACCAACTAATGAAAAACTGTTTTTT
>TRBD2|.|TRBV7-2|TRBJ2-1
CASSAPGRAGGREQFF
TGTGCCAGCAGCGCCCCGGGACGAGCGGGAGGGCGCGAGCAGTTCTTC
>.|.|TRBV7-2|TRBJ2-3
CASSSSRASGDTQYF
TGTGCCAGCAGCTCAAGTAGGGCCTCGGGAGATACGCAGTATTTT
>.|few|TRBV7-8|TRBJ1-2
CASSLAPTPAYGYTF
TGTGCCAGCAGCTTAGCCCCGACGCCAGCCTATGGCTACACCTTC
>.|.|TRBV14|TRBJ2-1
CASSLSLARKIENEQFF
TGTGCCAGCAGCCTATCGCTAGCGAGGAAGATTGAAAATGAGCAGTTCTTC
>TRBD1|.|TRBV7-2|TRBJ2-7
CASRSRGQETQYF
TGTGCCAGCAGGAGCAGGGGGCAGGAGACTCAGTACTTC
>.|.|TRBV4-1|TRBJ2-7
CASSPQTGGSYEQYF
TGCGCCAGCAGCCCACAGACTGGGGGATCCTACGAGCAGTACTTC
>.|.|TRBV7-2|TRBJ1-5
CASSLYSQPQHF
TGTGCCAGCAGCTTATACAGTCAGCCCCAGCATTTT
>TRBD2|few|TRBV12-3/TRBV12-4|TRBJ2-7
CASSVAGGRGSYEQYF
TGTGCCAGCAGCGTAGCGGGGGGTAGGGGCTCCTACGAGCAGTACTTC
>TRBD2|.|TRBV29-1|TRBJ2-7
CSGSGKGNEQYF
TGCAGCGGCAGCGGGAAGGGCAATGAGCAGTACTTC
>.|.|TRBV12-3/TRBV12-4|TRBJ1-4
CASFGGEEKLFF
TGTGCCTCTTTTGGGGGCGAGGAAAAACTGTTTTTT
>TRBD1|once|TRBV2|TRBJ1-5
CASSPGQGLFQPQHF
TGTGCCAGCAGTCCGGGACAGGGGCTCTTTCAGCCCCAGCATTTT
>TRBD2|few|TRBV3-1|TRBJ2-3
CASSSREVDTDTQYF
TGTGCCAGCAGCAGTCGGGAGGTAGACACAGATACGCAGTATTTT
>TRBD1|.|TRBV28|TRBJ1-2
CASSFKSRDRGRGYTF
TGTGCCAGCAGTTTTAAATCCCGGGACAGGGGCAGAGGCTACACCTTC
>TRBD1|.|TRBV29-1|TRBJ2-7
CSVVDRRGYNEQYF
TGCAGCGTTGTGGACAGGAGAGGTTACAATGAGCAGTACTTC
>.|.|TRBV7-9|TRBJ2-4
CASSLVSSVQYF
TGTGCCAGCAGCTTAGTATCTAGCGTCCAGTACTTC
>.|.|TRBV27|TRBJ2-3
CASSPGAGAESTDTQYF
TGTGCCAGCAGTCCTGGGGCAGGGGCCGAAAGCACAGATACGCAGTATTTT
>.|few|TRBV11-2|TRBJ1-1
CASSPGGIAGKNTEAFF
TGTGCCAGCAGCCCTGGGGGGATAGCAGGGAAGAACACTGAAGCTTTCTTT
>.|.|TRBV18|TRBJ2-4
CASSPTGPENIQYF
TGTGCCAGCTCACCGACAGGTCCTGAAAACATTCAGTACTTC
>.|.|TRBV24-1|TRBJ2-3
CATSDLVGDTQYF
TGTGCCACCAGTGATTTGGTAGGGGATACGCAGTATTTT
>.|.|TRBV10-3|TRBJ2-1
CATRGGHNEQFF
TGTGCCACCAGAGGCGGCCACAATGAGCAGTTCTTC
>TRBD1|few|TRBV28|TRBJ2-7
CASRKDRDSYEQYF
TGTGCCAGCAGAAAGGACAGGGACTCCTACGAGCAGTACTTC
>.|few|TRBV7-2|TRBJ1-2
CASSFYDDRYGYTF
TGTGCCAGCAGCTTTTATGACGACCGCTATGGCTACACCTTC
>TRBD1|.|TRBV29-1|TRBJ1-1
CSVGTGEGTEAFF
TGCAGCGTCGGTACAGGGGAGGGCACTGAAGCTTTCTTT
>.|few|TRBV28|TRBJ2-7
CASSLNHEQYF
TGTGCCAGCAGTCTCAACCACGAGCAGTACTTC
>.|.|TRBV20-1|TRBJ1-2
CSASAPPGGYTF
TGCAGTGCTAGTGCACCCCCGGGTGGCTACACCTTC